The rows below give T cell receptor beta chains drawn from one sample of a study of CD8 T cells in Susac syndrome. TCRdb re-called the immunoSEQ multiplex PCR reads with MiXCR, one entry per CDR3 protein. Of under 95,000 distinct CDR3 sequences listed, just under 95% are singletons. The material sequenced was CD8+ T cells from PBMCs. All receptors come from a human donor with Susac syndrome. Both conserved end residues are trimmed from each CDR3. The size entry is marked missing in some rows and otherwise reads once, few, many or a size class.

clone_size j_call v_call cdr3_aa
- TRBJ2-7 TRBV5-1 ASSLLAESSYEQY
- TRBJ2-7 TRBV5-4 ASSLDGLAGASPYEQY
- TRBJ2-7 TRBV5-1 ASSPGNLPIYEQY
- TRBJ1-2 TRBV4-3 ASSQGSSGVILDGYT
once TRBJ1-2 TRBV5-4 ASSLFRGAYGYT
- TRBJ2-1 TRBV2 ASSESSSSYNEQF
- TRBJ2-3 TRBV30 AWSASAGGPQDTQY
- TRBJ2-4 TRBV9 ASSVDGPPPAKNIQY
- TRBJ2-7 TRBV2 ASRELAGGPYEQY
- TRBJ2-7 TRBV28 ASVDRETSYEQY
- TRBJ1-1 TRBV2 ASSDWGWNTEAF
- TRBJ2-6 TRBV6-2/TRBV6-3 ASSGANVLT
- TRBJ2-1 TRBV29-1 SVGGINEQF
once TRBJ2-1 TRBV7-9 ASSSLIHNEQF
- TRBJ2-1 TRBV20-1 SAQTGIAGVHNEQF
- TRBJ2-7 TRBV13 ASSPDRSSYEQY
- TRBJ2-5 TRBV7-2 ASSLYGQTQETQY
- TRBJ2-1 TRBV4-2 ASSQESASSYNEQF
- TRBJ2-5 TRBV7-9 ASSQDRDQETQY
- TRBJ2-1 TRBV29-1 SVDRGPAGGSYNEQF
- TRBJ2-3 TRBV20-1 SAPPKTETDTQY
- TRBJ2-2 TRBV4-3 ASSQETHWGDGTGELF
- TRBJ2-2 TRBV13 ASSEGLAGVLGELF
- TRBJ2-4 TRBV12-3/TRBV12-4 ASSSGSGAKNIQY
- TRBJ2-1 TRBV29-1 SVSFLVYNEQF
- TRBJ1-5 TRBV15 ATSSTGKDQPQH
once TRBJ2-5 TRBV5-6 ASSLARSQETQY
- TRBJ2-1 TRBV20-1 SASSGSEF
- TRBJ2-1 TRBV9 ASSPRVSDEQF
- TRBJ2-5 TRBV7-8 ASSLAPLAGAETQY
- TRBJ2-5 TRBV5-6 ASSPGRVWGTQY
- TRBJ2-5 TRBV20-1 SGGSKYQETQY
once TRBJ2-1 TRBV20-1 SARDFGVAGPDYNEQF
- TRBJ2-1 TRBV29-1 SVAGGLPPRYNEQF
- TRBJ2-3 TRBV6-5 ASSYGVTDTQY
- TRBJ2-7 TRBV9 ASSVGTSGTGEQY
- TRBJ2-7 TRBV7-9 ASSLSVFEQY
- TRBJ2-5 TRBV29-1 SVDVGSLETQY
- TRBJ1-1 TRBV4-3 ASSQDRWRTEAF
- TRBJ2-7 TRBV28 ASVPDRAPEQY
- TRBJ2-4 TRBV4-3 ASSQDMWDIQY
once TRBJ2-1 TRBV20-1 SASTPFRSTFSNEQF
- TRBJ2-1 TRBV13 ASSSSGDEQF
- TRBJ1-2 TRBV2 ASRQGAYGYT
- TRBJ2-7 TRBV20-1 SARERRLAGGGEQY